This entry describes one T cell receptor (beta chain). Its specificity is not known. CDR3 length equals 16 residues. The sample originates from a study of T cell responses to AZD1222 COVID-19 vaccine. The study's findings and limits: A mostly white British donor set with more females was recruited, and clonal diversity was possibly underestimated.

Here immunoSEQ multiplex PCR was the method, and the copy in TCRdb shows in-frame clones only, minus some. The sample has 110,000 or so clones; about 86% are singletons. The TCR originated in an adult who received the AZD1222 COVID-19 vaccine. The material was peripheral blood, obtained 28 days after the second AZD1222 dose. The chain couples TRBV21-1 to TRBJ1-2; TRBD1, the table's D call, was not compared with the DNA. TRBV21-1 is designated a pseudogene. The chain's CDR3 is CASSKDTTGGADGYTF. As DNA, the CDR3 is TGTGCCAGCAGCAAAGATACTACAGGGGGCGCGGATGGCTACACCTTC.